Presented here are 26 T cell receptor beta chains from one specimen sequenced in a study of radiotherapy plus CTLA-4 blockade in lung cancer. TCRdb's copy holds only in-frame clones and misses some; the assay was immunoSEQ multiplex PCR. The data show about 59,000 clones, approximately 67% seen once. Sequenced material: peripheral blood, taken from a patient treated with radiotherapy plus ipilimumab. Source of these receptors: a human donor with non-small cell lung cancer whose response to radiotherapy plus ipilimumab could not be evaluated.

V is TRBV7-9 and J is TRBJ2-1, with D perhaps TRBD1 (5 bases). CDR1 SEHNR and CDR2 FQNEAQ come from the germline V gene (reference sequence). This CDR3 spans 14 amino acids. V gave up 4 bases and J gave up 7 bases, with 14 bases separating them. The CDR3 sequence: CASSSSLQGNEQFF. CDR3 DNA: TGTGCCAGCAGCTCGTCCCTGCAGGGAAATGAGCAGTTCTTC.

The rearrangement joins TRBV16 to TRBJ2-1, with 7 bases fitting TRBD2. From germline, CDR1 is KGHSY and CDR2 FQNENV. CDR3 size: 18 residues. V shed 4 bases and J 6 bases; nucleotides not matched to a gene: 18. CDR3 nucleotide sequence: TGTGCCAGCAGCCGCCCATCCGCCGGGACTATTAGGATCAATGAGCAGTTCTTC. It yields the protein CASSRPSAGTIRINEQFF.

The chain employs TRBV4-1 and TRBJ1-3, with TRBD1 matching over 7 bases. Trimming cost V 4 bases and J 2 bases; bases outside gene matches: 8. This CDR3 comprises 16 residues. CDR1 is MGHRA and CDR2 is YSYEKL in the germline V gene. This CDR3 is CASSPGQGGPGNTIYF. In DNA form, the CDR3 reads TGCGCCAGCAGCCCCGGTCAGGGGGGCCCTGGAAACACCATATATTTT.

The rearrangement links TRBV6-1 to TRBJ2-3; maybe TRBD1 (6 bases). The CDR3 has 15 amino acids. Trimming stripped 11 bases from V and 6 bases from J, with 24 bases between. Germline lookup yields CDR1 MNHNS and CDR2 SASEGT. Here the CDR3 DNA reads TGTGCCGGGGGCTGGACCCCGCCTGACCCCGATACGCAGTATTTT. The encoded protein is CAGGWTPPDPDTQYF.

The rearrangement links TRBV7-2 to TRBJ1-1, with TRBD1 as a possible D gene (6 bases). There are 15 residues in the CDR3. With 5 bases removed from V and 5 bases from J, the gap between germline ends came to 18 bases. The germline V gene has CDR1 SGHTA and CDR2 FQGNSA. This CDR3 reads CASSDAGGLSTEAFF. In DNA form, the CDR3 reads TGTGCCAGCAGCGACGCGGGGGGGCTTAGTACTGAAGCTTTCTTT.

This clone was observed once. The CDR3 here is CASSPSGPNTEAFF. The CDR3 DNA reads as TGTGCCAGCAGCCCCTCGGGTCCGAACACTGAAGCTTTCTTT. The chain couples TRBV16 to TRBJ1-1; D gene unclear. This CDR3 has 14 amino acids. V lost 4 bases, J lost 1 base, and 10 bases lay in between. CDR1 and CDR2 (germline): KGHSY, FQNENV.

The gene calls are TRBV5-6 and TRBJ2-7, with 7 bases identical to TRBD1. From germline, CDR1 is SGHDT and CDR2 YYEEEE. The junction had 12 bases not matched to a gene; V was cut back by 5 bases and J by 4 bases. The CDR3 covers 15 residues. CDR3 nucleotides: TGTGCCAGCAGTCCCCAACAGGGGAACACGTACGAGCAGTACTTC. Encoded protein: CASSPQQGNTYEQYF.

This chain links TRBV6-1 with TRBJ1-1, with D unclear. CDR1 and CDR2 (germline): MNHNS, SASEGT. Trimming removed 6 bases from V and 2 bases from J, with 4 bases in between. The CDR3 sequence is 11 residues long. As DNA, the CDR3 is TGTGCCAGCAGAGCTAACACTGAAGCTTTCTTT. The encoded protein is CASRANTEAFF.

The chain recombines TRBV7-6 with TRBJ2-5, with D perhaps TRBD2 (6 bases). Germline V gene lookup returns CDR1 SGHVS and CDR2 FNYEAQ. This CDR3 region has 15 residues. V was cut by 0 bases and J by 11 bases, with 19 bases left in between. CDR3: CASSLADWRDPRQYF. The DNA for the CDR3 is TGTGCCAGCAGCTTAGCTGATTGGAGGGATCCGAGGCAGTACTTC.

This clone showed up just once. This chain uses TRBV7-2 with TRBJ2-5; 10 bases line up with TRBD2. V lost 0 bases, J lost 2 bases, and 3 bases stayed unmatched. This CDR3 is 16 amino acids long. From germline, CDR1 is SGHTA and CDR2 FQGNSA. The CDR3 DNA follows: TGTGCCAGCAGCTTAGCGTCAGCGGGGGGGCAAGAGACCCAGTACTTC. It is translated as CASSLASAGGQETQYF.

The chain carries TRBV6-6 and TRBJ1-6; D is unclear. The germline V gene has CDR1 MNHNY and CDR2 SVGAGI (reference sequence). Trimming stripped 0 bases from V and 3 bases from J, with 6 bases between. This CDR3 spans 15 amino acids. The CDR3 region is CASSYSGSYNSPLHF. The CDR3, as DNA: TGTGCCAGCAGTTACTCAGGGAGCTATAATTCACCCCTCCACTTT.

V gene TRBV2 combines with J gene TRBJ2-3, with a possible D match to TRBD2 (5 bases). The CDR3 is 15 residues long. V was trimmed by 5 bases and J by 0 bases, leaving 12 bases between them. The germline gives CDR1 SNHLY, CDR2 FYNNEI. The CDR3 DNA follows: TGTGCCAGCAGTTCAGACTACCATAGCACAGATACGCAGTATTTT. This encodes CASSSDYHSTDTQYF.

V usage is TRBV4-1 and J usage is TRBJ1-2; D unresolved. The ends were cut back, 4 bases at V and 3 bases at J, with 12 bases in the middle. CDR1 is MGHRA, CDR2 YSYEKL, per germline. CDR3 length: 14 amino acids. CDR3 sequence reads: CASSPVAADYGYTF. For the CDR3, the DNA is TGCGCCAGCAGCCCTGTCGCTGCAGACTATGGCTACACCTTC.

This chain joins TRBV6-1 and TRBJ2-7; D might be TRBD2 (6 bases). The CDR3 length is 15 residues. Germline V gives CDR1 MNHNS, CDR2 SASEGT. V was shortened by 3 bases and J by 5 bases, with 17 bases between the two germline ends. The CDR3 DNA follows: TGTGCCAGCAGTGATTGGTTCGGGGAGGAGGACGAGCAGTACTTC. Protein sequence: CASSDWFGEEDEQYF.

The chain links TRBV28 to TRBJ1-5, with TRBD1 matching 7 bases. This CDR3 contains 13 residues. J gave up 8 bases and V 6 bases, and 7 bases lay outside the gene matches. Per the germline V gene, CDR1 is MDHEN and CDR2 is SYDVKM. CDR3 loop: CASRKNRGEPQHF. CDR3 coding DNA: TGTGCCAGCAGAAAAAACAGGGGTGAGCCCCAGCATTTT.

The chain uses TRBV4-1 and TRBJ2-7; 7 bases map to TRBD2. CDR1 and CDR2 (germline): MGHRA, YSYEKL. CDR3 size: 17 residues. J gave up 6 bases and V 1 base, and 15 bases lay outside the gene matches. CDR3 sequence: CASSQAVPRREDREQYF. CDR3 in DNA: TGCGCCAGCAGCCAAGCGGTTCCCCGCCGGGAGGACCGCGAGCAGTACTTC.

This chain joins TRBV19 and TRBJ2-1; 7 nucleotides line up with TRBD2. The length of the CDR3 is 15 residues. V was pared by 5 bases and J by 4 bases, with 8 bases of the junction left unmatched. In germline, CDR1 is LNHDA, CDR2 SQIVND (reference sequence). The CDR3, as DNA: TGTGCCAGTAGTGGAGGGAGGCGGGAGTACAATGAGCAGTTCTTC. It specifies CASSGGRREYNEQFF. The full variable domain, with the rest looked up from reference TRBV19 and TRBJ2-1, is DGGITQSPKYLFRKEGQNVTLSCEQNLNHDAMYWYRQDPGQGLRLIYYSQIVNDFQKGDIAEGYSVSREKKESFPLTVTSAQKNPTAFYLCASSGGRREYNEQFFGPGTRLTVL.

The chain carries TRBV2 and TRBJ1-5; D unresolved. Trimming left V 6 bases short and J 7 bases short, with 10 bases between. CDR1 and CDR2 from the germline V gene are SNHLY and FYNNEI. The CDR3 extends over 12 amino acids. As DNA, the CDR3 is TGTGCCAGCAGCCGTCTCGGGCAGCCCCAGCATTTT. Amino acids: CASSRLGQPQHF.

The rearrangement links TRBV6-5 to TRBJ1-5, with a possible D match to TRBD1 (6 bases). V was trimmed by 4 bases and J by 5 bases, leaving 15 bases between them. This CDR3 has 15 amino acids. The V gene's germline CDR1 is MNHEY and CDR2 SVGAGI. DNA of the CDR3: TGTGCCAGCAGTTCAACCCGGGGGGCCCATCAGCCCCAGCATTTT. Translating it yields CASSSTRGAHQPQHF.

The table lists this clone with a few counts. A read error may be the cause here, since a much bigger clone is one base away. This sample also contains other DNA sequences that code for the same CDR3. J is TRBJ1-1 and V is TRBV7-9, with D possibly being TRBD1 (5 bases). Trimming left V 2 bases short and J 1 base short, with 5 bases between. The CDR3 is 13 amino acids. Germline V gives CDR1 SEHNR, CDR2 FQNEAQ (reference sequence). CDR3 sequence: CASSLTGNTEAFF. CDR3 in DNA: TGTGCCAGCAGCTTAACAGGGAACACTGAAGCTTTCTTT.

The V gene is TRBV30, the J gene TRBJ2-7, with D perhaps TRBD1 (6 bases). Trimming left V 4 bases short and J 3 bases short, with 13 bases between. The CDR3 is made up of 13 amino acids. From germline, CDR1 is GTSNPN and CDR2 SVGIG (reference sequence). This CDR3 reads CAWTLGQNYEQYF. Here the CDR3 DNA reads TGTGCCTGGACCCTCGGACAGAACTACGAGCAGTACTTC. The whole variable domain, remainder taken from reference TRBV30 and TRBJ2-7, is SQTIHQWPATLVQPVGSPLSLECTVEGTSNPNLYWYRQAAGRGLQLLFYSVGIGQISSEVPQNLSASRPQDRQFILSSKKLLLSDSGFYLCAWTLGQNYEQYFGPGTRLTVT.

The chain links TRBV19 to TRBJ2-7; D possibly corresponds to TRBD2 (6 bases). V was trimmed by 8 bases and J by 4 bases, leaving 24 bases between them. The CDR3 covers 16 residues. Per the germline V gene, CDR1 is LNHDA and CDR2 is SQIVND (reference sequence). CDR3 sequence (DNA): TGTGCCAGTCGGAAGGCTAGCGACCTACACCCGTACGAGCAGTACTTC. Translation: CASRKASDLHPYEQYF.

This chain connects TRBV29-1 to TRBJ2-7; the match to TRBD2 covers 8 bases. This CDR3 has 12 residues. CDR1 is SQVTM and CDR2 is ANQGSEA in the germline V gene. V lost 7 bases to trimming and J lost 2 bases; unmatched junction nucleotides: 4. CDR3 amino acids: CSAAGGAYEQYF. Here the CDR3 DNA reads TGCAGCGCCGCCGGGGGGGCCTACGAGCAGTACTTC.

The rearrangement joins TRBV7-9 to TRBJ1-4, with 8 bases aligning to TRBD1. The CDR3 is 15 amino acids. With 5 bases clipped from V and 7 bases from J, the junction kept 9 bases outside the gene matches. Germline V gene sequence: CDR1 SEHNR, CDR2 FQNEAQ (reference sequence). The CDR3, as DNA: TGTGCCAGCAGCGCCCCGACAGGGGAGAGTGAAAAACTGTTTTTT. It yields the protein CASSAPTGESEKLFF.

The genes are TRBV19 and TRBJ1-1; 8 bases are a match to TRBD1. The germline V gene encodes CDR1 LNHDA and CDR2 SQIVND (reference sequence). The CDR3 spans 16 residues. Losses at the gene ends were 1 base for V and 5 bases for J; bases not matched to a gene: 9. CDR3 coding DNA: TGTGCCAGTAGTATAGGCTCAGGGGGCGCAGGGACTGAAGCTTTCTTT. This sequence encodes CASSIGSGGAGTEAFF.

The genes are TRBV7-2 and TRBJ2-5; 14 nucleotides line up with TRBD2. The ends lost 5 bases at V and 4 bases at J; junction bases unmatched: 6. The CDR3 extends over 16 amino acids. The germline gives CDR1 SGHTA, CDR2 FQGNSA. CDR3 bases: TGTGCCAGCAGCGCCCGACTAGCGGGGGGGCGAGAGACCCAGTACTTC. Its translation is CASSARLAGGRETQYF.